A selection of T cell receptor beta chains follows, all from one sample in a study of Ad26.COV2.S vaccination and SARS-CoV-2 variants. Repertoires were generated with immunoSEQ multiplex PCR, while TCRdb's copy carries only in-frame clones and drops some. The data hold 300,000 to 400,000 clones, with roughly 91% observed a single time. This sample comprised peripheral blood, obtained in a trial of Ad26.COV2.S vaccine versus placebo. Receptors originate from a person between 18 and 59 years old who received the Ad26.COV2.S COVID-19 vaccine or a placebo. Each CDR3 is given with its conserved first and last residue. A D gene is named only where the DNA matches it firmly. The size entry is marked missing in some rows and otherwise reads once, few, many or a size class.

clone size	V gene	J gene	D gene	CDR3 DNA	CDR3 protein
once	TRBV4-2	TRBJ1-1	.	TGTGCCAGCAGCCAAGCCACCGGGACTGAAGCTTTCTTT	CASSQATGTEAFF
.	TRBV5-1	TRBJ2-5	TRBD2	TGCGCCAGCAGCTTGGTTTCCGGGACTAGACCGGGAGAGACCCAGTACTTC	CASSLVSGTRPGETQYF
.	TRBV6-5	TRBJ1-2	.	TGTGCCAGCAGTTACATCGACAAGATCTATGGCTACACCTTC	CASSYIDKIYGYTF
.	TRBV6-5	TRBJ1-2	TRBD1	TGTGCCAGCATTAGACAGGGGGAGGGAGGCTATGGCTACACCTTC	CASIRQGEGGYGYTF
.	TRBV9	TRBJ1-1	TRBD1	TGTGCCAGCAGCGTAAGAACTGACAGGGAGAACACTGAAGCTTTCTTT	CASSVRTDRENTEAFF
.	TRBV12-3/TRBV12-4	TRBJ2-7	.	TGTGCCAGCAGTTTTGGGGGCCCCTACGAGCAGTACTTC	CASSFGGPYEQYF
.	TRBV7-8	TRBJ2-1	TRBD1	TGTGCCAGCAGCACGACAGGGGCCCTCTCCTACAATGAGCAGTTCTTC	CASSTTGALSYNEQFF
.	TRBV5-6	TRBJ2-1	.	TGTGCCAGCAGCTTGGTTTCCAGGTACAATGAGCAGTTCTTC	CASSLVSRYNEQFF
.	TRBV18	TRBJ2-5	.	TGTGCCAGCTCACCACGGGGGTACCAAGAGACCCAGTACTTC	CASSPRGYQETQYF
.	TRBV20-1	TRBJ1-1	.	TGCAGTGCTAGTAAGGTGAACACTGAAGCTTTCTTT	CSASKVNTEAFF
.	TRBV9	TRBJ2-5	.	TGTGCCAGCAGCCGGGTACAAGAGACCCAGTACTTC	CASSRVQETQYF
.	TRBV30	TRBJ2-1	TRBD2	TGTGCCTGGAGTTTGACTAGCGGGGGGGTTGAGCAGTTCTTC	CAWSLTSGGVEQFF
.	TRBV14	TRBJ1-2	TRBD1	TGTGCCAGCAGCCCCAGACAGGGGTTCACCTATGGCTACACCTTC	CASSPRQGFTYGYTF
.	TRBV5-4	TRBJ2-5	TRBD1	TGTGCCAGCAGCTTCGAGACAGGGGGCACCCAGTACTTC	CASSFETGGTQYF
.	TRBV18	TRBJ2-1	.	TGTGCCAGCTCACCACCGTTCGGGATTGGCAATGAGCAGTTCTTC	CASSPPFGIGNEQFF
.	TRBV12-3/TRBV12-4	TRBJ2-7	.	TGTGCCAGCAGTTTGGCCGACTACGAGCAGTACTTC	CASSLADYEQYF
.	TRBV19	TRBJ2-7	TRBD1	TGTGCCAGTACAAGGGACAGTGCCTCCTACGAGCAGTACTTC	CASTRDSASYEQYF
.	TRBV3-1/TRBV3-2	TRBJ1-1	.	TGTGCCAGCAGCCAAGATTCAACCGACCACAAGGCTTTCTTT	CASSQDSTDHKAFF